These 29 T cell receptor beta chains were all obtained from the same sample, sequenced in a study of blood T cells in healthy people across ages. The authors ran a second PCR of roughly 6 to 12 cycles using a sample-barcoded 5' primer and a J-beta primer mix. MiXCR, run by TCRdb on the 5' RACE reads, gives a single entry per CDR3 protein. The sample lists about 640,000 distinct CDR3 sequences; around 54% were seen once. Specimen: blood. These receptors originate from a man aged 55-75 years in good health.

Concerning this clonotype: The junction shows a germline mismatch at one end, possibly a read error. The V call is TRBV6-6, the J call TRBJ2-1; 10 bases are shared with TRBD1. CDR3 length equals 17 residues. Germline V gene sequence: CDR1 MNHNY, CDR2 SVGAGI (reference sequence). The CDR3 bases are TGTGCCGGCAGAGGCCTCCGGACAGGGGGCTCCTACAATGAGCAGTTCTTC. Translating it yields CAGRGLRTGGSYNEQFF.

The rearrangement uses TRBV29-1 and TRBJ1-2; possibly TRBD1 for D (5 bases). The CDR3 loop spans 14 amino acids. Germline V lookup: CDR1 SQVTM, CDR2 ANQGSEA. Trimming pared 6 bases from V and 8 bases from J, leaving 22 bases between. CDR3 amino acids: CSVAHLGGGLGYTF. The CDR3 nucleotides read TGCAGCGTGGCCCACCTCGGGGGAGGACTGGGCTACACCTTC.

The gene calls are TRBV20-1 and TRBJ1-5, with 7 positions matching TRBD1. The CDR3 covers 14 residues. Germline CDR1 and CDR2: DFQATT and SNEGSKA (reference sequence). V shed 1 base, J shed 1 base, and the junction held 1 base outside the gene matches. CDR3 in amino acids: CSARATGSNQPQHF. The CDR3 nucleotides read TGCAGTGCTAGAGCGACAGGGAGCAATCAGCCCCAGCATTTT.

This chain connects TRBV10-3 to TRBJ2-5; TRBD1 might be the D (6 bases). Per germline, CDR1 ENHRY and CDR2 SYGVKD. Trimming cost V 11 bases and J 0 bases, with 13 bases left between them. The CDR3 loop spans 13 amino acids. As DNA, the CDR3 is TGTGCCTCCACAGGGCAAAACCAAGAGACCCAGTACTTC. It encodes CASTGQNQETQYF.

The rearrangement joins TRBV28 to TRBJ1-1; D may be TRBD1 (6 bases). CDR3 length: 15 amino acids. CDR1 and CDR2 (germline): MDHEN, SYDVKM. V lost 7 bases, J lost 1 base, and 16 bases lay in between. DNA of the CDR3: TGTGCCAGCACCACCCCGTCACAGGGGAACACTGAAGCTTTCTTT. Encoded protein: CASTTPSQGNTEAFF.

This clonotype was recorded a few times. The rearrangement uses TRBV20-1 and TRBJ2-7; D possibly matches TRBD1 or TRBD2 (6 bases each). V was pared by 7 bases and J by 3 bases, with 16 bases between. The germline V gene has CDR1 DFQATT and CDR2 SNEGSKA (reference sequence). There are 13 residues in the CDR3. CDR3 region: CSVRRGNNYEQYF. CDR3 sequence (DNA): TGCAGTGTAAGGAGGGGGAACAACTACGAGCAGTACTTC.

The V and J genes are TRBV5-8 and TRBJ1-6; 7 bases are a match to TRBD1. The CDR3 loop spans 15 amino acids. The germline V gene encodes CDR1 SGHTS and CDR2 YDEGEE. The junction had 13 bases not matched to a gene; V was cut back by 4 bases and J by 12 bases. The CDR3 DNA reads as TGTGCCAGCAGCCGGACTCAAGGGGGCCTTGTACCCCTCCACTTT. Encoded protein: CASSRTQGGLVPLHF.

CDR3: CSAAFSPGEGETQYF. DNA for the CDR3: TGCAGTGCTGCTTTTTCGCCAGGAGAGGGAGAGACCCAGTACTTC. V usage is TRBV20-1 and J usage is TRBJ2-5; weak D call: TRBD2 (5 bases). The CDR3 length is 15 residues. The V gene's germline CDR1 is DFQATT and CDR2 SNEGSKA (reference sequence). Trimming removed 5 bases at V and 4 bases at J, with 20 bases between.

The rearrangement uses TRBV12-3 or TRBV12-4 and TRBJ1-5; 8 bases map to TRBD1. V was pared by 4 bases and J by 7 bases, with 6 bases of the junction left unmatched. The CDR3 contains 14 residues. In DNA, the CDR3 is TGTGCCAGCAGTTCTGGACAGGGCTGGCAGCCCCAGCATTTT. Protein sequence: CASSSGQGWQPQHF.

V usage is TRBV28 and J usage is TRBJ2-4; 7 bases map to TRBD2. Unmatched junction bases numbered 6, after V lost 7 bases and J lost 0 bases. The CDR3 extends over 15 amino acids. The germline V gene encodes CDR1 MDHEN and CDR2 SYDVKM. CDR3 sequence reads: CASTPGGLAKNIQYF. In DNA, the CDR3 is TGTGCCAGCACCCCGGGGGGTTTAGCCAAAAACATTCAGTACTTC.

The rearrangement uses TRBV5-1 and TRBJ2-6; D gene uncertain. Per the germline V gene, CDR1 is SGHRS and CDR2 is YFSETQ. The CDR3 consists of 16 residues. V shed 0 bases and J shed 0 bases, with 7 bases lying between them. CDR3 nucleotides: TGCGCCAGCAGCTTGGAGGCGGTCTCTGGGGCCAACGTCCTGACTTTC. Translation gives CASSLEAVSGANVLTF.

This clonotype occurred a few times. V usage is TRBV12-3 or TRBV12-4 and J usage is TRBJ2-3, with no clear D. This CDR3 has 11 residues. The ends were cut back, 5 bases at V and 7 bases at J, with 7 bases in the middle. CDR3: CASSLAYTQYF. The CDR3 coding sequence is TGTGCCAGCAGTCTGGCTTATACGCAGTATTTT.

The chain recombines TRBV15 with TRBJ2-7; 8 bases are a match to TRBD2. This CDR3 comprises 18 residues. V trimming: 5 bases; J trimming: 3 bases; junction bases outside the gene matches: 18. In germline, CDR1 is LNHNV, CDR2 YYDKDF (reference sequence). The CDR3: CATSGARGLAIRYYEQYF. The CDR3 DNA is TGTGCCACCAGCGGGGCGCGCGGACTAGCCATCAGATACTACGAGCAGTACTTC.

The chain carries TRBV6-1 and TRBJ2-5, with 13 bases matching TRBD2. CDR3 length: 15 residues. Germline V CDR1 and CDR2: MNHNS, SASEGT. V dropped 4 bases and J dropped 11; count of bases not matched to a gene: 10. Written as DNA, the CDR3 is TGTGCCAGCAGTGGGGGGACTAGCGGGGCCAATGAGCAGTACTTC. Amino acid sequence: CASSGGTSGANEQYF.

The V gene is TRBV13, the J gene TRBJ2-5; D is uncertain. The better agreement between TRBJ2-7 and the DNA end casts doubt on the J call. Germline V gene sequence: CDR1 PRHDT, CDR2 FYEKMQ (reference sequence). This CDR3 comprises 13 residues. This CDR3 is CASSLGPPYEQYF. In DNA form, the CDR3 reads TGTGCCAGCAGCTTAGGACCGCCCTACGAGCAGTACTTC.

Details on this clonotype: A much larger clone sits a single nucleotide away, making a read error possible. The chain employs TRBV20-1 and TRBJ2-3; 10 bases are shared with TRBD1. Germline V lookup: CDR1 DFQATT, CDR2 SNEGSKA (reference sequence). The CDR3 covers 15 residues. The CDR3 DNA is TGCAGTGCACTCTGGGGGACAGGGGCCACAGATGCGCAGTATTTT. Translation gives CSALWGTGATDAQYF.

In its sample, this clonotype was seen a few times. The rearrangement uses TRBV12-3 or TRBV12-4 and TRBJ2-3, with unresolved D. The CDR3 spans 14 residues. The V and J ends lost 7 bases and 2 bases respectively, with 13 bases between them. CDR3 bases: TGTGCCAGCACCTTGGGTACGAACACAGATACGCAGTATTTT. Amino acid sequence: CASTLGTNTDTQYF.

This clonotype has a handful of counts. The chain recombines TRBV3-1 with TRBJ2-4; D remains ambiguous. Germline lookup yields CDR1 LGHDT and CDR2 YNNKEL (reference sequence). The V and J ends lost 0 bases and 13 bases respectively, with 10 bases between them. The CDR3 consists of 12 residues. CDR3 sequence: CASSQEGYGQYF. The CDR3 nucleotides read TGTGCCAGCAGCCAAGAGGGCTACGGGCAGTACTTC.

This sequence joins TRBV20-1 and TRBJ2-5; 9 nucleotides agree with TRBD1. Trimming at V came to 8 bases and at J to 4 bases, leaving 14 bases not matched to a gene. The germline gives CDR1 DFQATT, CDR2 SNEGSKA (reference sequence). This CDR3 comprises 15 residues. The CDR3, as DNA: TGCAGTCAAGGACAGGGGACGGGGGTAGGAGAGACCCAGTACTTC. Amino acids: CSQGQGTGVGETQYF.

This sequence joins TRBV4-1 and TRBJ1-2, with D possibly being TRBD1 (5 bases). The germline V gene has CDR1 MGHRA and CDR2 YSYEKL. Trimming removed 10 bases from V and 4 bases from J, with 16 bases in between. The CDR3 sequence is 13 residues long. In nucleotides, the CDR3 is TGCGCCATAAACCACGAGACAGTCTATGGCTACACCTTC. Translated: CAINHETVYGYTF.

In this sample, this clonotype turned up a few times. The chain employs TRBV5-1 and TRBJ2-7; no clear D gene. Near its end, the DNA agrees better with TRBJ2-4, so the J call may be wrong. Germline V gene sequence: CDR1 SGHRS, CDR2 YFSETQ. The CDR3 runs 14 residues. The CDR3 DNA follows: TGCGCCAGCAGCTTGGAGGCAGGCATCAGCATTCAGTACTTC. Translated: CASSLEAGISIQYF.

This clonotype turned up a few times. The chain employs TRBV5-1 and TRBJ2-7; unclear D gene. Trimming stripped 0 bases from V and 3 bases from J, with 10 bases between. CDR1 and CDR2 from the germline V gene are SGHRS and YFSETQ. CDR3 size: 14 residues. CDR3 in amino acids: CASSLEVSYYEQYF. The CDR3 DNA reads TGCGCCAGCAGCTTGGAAGTCAGCTACTACGAGCAGTACTTC.

A note on this clonotype: At one of its ends the junction is not consistent with the germline gene, which may arise from a read error. V and J are TRBV11-2 and TRBJ2-7; D gene unclear. Germline-derived CDR1 and CDR2 are SGHAT and FQNNGV. The CDR3 extends over 13 amino acids. The CDR3 DNA sequence: TGTGCCAGCAGCGTAGACCGGCGGTACGAGCAGTACTTC. Translated, it gives CASSVDRRYEQYF. Based on the CDR3 plus reference TRBV11-2 and TRBJ2-7, the full variable domain is EAGVAQSPRYKIIEKRQSVAFWCNPISGHATLYWYQQILGQGPKLLIQFQNNGVVDDSQLPKDRFSAERLKGVDSTLKIQPAKLEDSAVYLCASSVDRRYEQYFGPGTRLTVT.

V is TRBV20-1 and J is TRBJ1-1; D might be TRBD1 (5 bases). CDR1 and CDR2 (germline): DFQATT, SNEGSKA (reference sequence). The CDR3 is 13 amino acids. V shed 2 bases and J shed 4 bases, with 11 bases lying between them. The CDR3 DNA is TGCAGTGCTAGACTCTCGGGGGGCACTGAAGCTTTCTTT. It encodes CSARLSGGTEAFF.

The chain couples TRBV5-1 to TRBJ2-3; 12 nucleotides line up with TRBD1. This CDR3 has 18 amino acids. Germline trimming cut 2 bases from V and 2 bases from J; bases unmatched to any gene: 9. Per germline, CDR1 SGHRS and CDR2 YFSETQ. Here the CDR3 DNA reads TGCGCCAGCAGCTTATCCGGGACAGGGGGCGTCGACACAGATACGCAGTATTTT. Protein product: CASSLSGTGGVDTDTQYF.

This clonotype was observed a handful of times. V is TRBV15 and J is TRBJ2-1; the match to TRBD2 covers 8 bases. Germline trimming cut 0 bases from V and 2 bases from J; bases unmatched to any gene: 6. The CDR3 covers 17 residues. Per germline, CDR1 LNHNV and CDR2 YYDKDF (reference sequence). CDR3 residues: CATSRDHGGGPYNEQFF. For the CDR3, the DNA is TGTGCCACCAGCAGAGATCATGGCGGGGGGCCCTACAATGAGCAGTTCTTC.

V gene TRBV2 combines with J gene TRBJ2-7; no firm D call. The germline CDR1 and CDR2 sequences are SNHLY and FYNNEI. This CDR3 has 12 residues. Between the trimmed V and J ends, which lost 2 bases and 2 bases, there was a span of 4 bases. CDR3 protein: CASSERAYEQYF. The CDR3, as DNA: TGTGCCAGCAGTGAAAGGGCCTACGAGCAGTACTTC.

This chain joins TRBV12-3 or TRBV12-4 and TRBJ2-5; D may be TRBD2 (6 bases). CDR3 length: 16 residues. V gave up 5 bases and J gave up 5 bases, with 21 bases separating them. CDR3: CASSHRRVDTGETQYF. The CDR3 DNA is TGTGCCAGCAGTCACCGGAGGGTCGATACGGGTGAGACCCAGTACTTC.

CDR3: CAISESRSVAGETQYF. The CDR3 DNA follows: TGTGCCATCAGTGAGTCGAGGTCCGTCGCCGGAGAGACCCAGTACTTC. The V call is TRBV10-3, the J call TRBJ2-5, with D unresolved. Germline lookup yields CDR1 ENHRY and CDR2 SYGVKD. This CDR3 has 16 residues. V was trimmed by 0 bases and J by 4 bases, leaving 15 bases between them.